This T cell receptor (beta chain) was obtained from a study of shared clonotypes between healthy human individuals (dated by TCRdb to 2020 to 2021). For context, the study as a whole: A couple of women and a few men aged 18 to 49 years were included in the cohort. To increase sequencing depth and limit assay-specific biases, different laboratories used diverse techniques to prepare libraries and sequence TCR repertoires. To estimate repertoire size and how much clonotype sharing occurs between individuals, the study deeply sequenced the blood TCR repertoires of about five healthy adults. Per donor, leukapheresis produced somewhere between about 0.94 and 9.5 billion PBMCs. Per donor, three plates each were used for CD4 naive and CD4 memory, two for CD8 naive, and one for CD8 memory. The full study reports these points: When four donors were compared, the shared fraction of clonotypes was 5% to 6.5% for naive CD4, roughly 3.3% for naive CD8, more than 2% for memory CD4, and less than 0.5% for memory CD8. Pairwise subsampling led to the expectation that sequencing depth would affect the degree of clonotype sharing among donors. Only blood was sampled, and tissue TCR repertoires likely differ from those in blood. Even with the large sequencing depth, rarefaction of the sorted-subset datasets indicated that sequencing was incomplete. Compared with non-shared clonotypes, clonotypes shared by all four sorted-subset donors had higher generation probabilities. Because the study included a small number of donors, the genetic and exposure-history diversity represented was limited. Estimated clonotype richness was generally larger for naive than for memory subsets.

Healthy HIV-negative adults with no recently reported acute infections or vaccinations were included as donors. Every donor was a Caucasian adult residing in Nashville, Tennessee, USA. CD4+ T cells were enriched by magnetic negative selection; naive cells were then positively selected on CD45RA, and the negative fraction formed the memory subset. Blood was obtained by leukapheresis, after which PBMCs were separated by Ficoll-Histopaque density gradient centrifugation and cryopreserved in liquid nitrogen vapor phase. Purity and quantity of every magnetically sorted T cell population were checked by analytical flow cytometry. From each sorted fraction, genomic DNA was isolated and quantified by UV absorbance on a Nanodrop 2000c. Turning to this clone: No antigen is known for it. The input lacks base qualities; no much larger clone sits a single base away.

TCR CDR3 regions were amplified from genomic DNA by multiplex PCR using the deep immunoSEQ assay. Extracted genomic DNA from each cell subset was spread evenly across all wells of several immunoSEQ 96-well plates, with each plate serving as a replicate. Each replicate PCR for sorted subsets received around 200 ng genomic DNA, equal to about 29,000 T cell genomes. Purified libraries were measured with a Qubit 3.0 fluorometer, size-checked on a Bioanalyzer 2100, and measured again with the KAPA Library Quantification kit. Every immunoSEQ 96-well plate was sequenced on a dedicated single-read 150-cycle Illumina NextSeq 550 flow cell. Per the authors' processing: Because the immunoSEQ output included only junctional sequences and no quality scores, the filtering could not be the same as the filtering used for full-length reads. To assign V/J genes and CDR3, sequences were annotated using PyIR, a Python wrapper for IgBLAST v1.9, with IMGT germline references. Reads were filtered out if the reads had weak V/J assignments (E-value above 1e-6), no CDR3, stop codons, out-of-frame junctions, or ambiguous translated residues. V3J clonotypes were defined as sequences sharing the same inferred V gene, J gene, and CDR3 amino acid sequence. To compute the percentage overlap between repertoires, the number of shared unique clonotypes was divided by the size of the smaller repertoire. RTK rarefaction, the Chao1 estimator, and Recon v2.1 estimates of unobserved clonotypes were used to assess repertoire richness. For all TCRbeta clonotypes obtained by the gDNA method from a few donors, generation probabilities were computed with OLGA. TCRdb re-hosts the immuneACCESS table, in-frame sequences only. Its copies lack some clones; in the studies checked, an unresolved V gene accounts for under half of them, and the cause for the rest is not known. The V and J calls and clone size were taken over from that table, and D and trimming were inferred from the DNA. This sample holds 550,000 to 850,000 clones; approximately 79% were observed only once. The leading ten clones occupy less than 2% of the sample.

The sequencing sample was made of memory CD4+ T cells sorted from blood. The sample's cell subset or site label, decoded: CD45RA-negative fraction. This sequence originates from a woman younger than 45 in good health.

The CDR3 protein sequence reads: CASSVLREQYF. At the DNA level, the sequence is TGTGCCAGCAGCGTCCTCCGTGAGCAGTACTTC. The rearrangement joined TRBV2 to TRBJ2-7; a confident D gene designation cannot be given. The CDR3 sequence holds 11 residues, the cysteine and phenylalanine included. Here the CDR3 DNA is all that survives: 33 bases in frame from base 1. The V end loses 6 bases and the J end loses 7 bases, and a stretch of 10 bases separates them. For CDR1 and CDR2, the germline V gene lists SNHLY and FYNNEI.